This T cell receptor beta chain is drawn from a study of lymphopenia after photon versus proton radiotherapy. Study results and caveats: Larger post-nadir TCR diversity loss correlated inversely with survival in deceased patients. After the lymphocyte nadir, photon-treated repertoires showed oligoclonal expansion, especially of CD8+ Temra cells. Survival link was tested only in deceased patients; proton benefit remains a possibility. Proton therapy kept repertoires fairly stable, unlike photons, which gained effector/memory cells.

V was clipped by 1 base and J by 0 bases, with 17 bases between them. The CDR3 is 18 amino acids. In germline, CDR1 is SGHDN, CDR2 FVKESK. Turning to this clone: Its cognate antigen is unknown.

The assay was immunoSEQ multiplex PCR, and TCRdb's table has in-frame clones only and misses some. This repertoire shows fewer than 35,000 clones, approximately 92% found once; its top ten account for around 6.7%. This chain links TRBV14 with TRBJ2-3, with D possibly being TRBD1 or TRBD2 (5 bases each). The sample was peripheral blood, taken from a patient treated with proton-based radiotherapy. This clonotype originated in a woman between 70 and 85 years old with pancreatic cancer. Some clones in this sample may be carry-over from other donors' samples. CDR3: CASSQGIEWDPSTDTQYF. The CDR3 region has the DNA TGTGCCAGCAGCCAAGGAATCGAGTGGGACCCTAGCACAGATACGCAGTATTTT.